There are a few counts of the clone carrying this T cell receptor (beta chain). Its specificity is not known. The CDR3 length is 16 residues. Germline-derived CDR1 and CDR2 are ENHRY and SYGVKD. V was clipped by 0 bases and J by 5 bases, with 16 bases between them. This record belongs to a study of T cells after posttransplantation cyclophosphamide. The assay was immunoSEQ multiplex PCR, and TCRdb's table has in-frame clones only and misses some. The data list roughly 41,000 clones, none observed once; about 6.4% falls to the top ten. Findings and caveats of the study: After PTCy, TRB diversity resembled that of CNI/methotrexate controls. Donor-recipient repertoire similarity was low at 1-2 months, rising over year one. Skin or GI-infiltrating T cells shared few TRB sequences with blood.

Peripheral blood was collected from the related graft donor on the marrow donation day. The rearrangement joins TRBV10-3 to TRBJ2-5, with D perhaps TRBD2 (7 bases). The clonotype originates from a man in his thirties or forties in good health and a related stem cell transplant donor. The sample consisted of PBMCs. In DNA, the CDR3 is TGTGCCATCAGTGAGTCGGGGCGGGGGCGGATCGAGACCCAGTACTTC. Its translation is CAISESGRGRIETQYF.